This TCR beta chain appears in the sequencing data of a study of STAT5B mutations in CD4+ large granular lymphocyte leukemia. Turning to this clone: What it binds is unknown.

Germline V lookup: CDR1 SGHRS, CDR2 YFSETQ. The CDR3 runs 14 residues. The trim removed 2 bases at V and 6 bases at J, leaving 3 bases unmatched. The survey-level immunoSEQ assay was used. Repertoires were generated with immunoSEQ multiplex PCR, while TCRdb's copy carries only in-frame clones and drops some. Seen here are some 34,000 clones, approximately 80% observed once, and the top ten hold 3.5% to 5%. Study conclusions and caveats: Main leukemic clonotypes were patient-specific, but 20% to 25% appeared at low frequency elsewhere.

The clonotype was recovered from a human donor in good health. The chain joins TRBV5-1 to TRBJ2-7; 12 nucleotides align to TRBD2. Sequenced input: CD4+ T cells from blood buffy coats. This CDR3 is CASSFRLAGAEQYF. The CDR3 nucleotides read TGCGCCAGCAGCTTTCGACTAGCGGGAGCCGAGCAGTACTTC.